The 24 T cell receptor beta chains below were found in one sample sequenced in a study of blood T cell repertoires in COVID-19. Libraries were prepared by immunoSEQ multiplex PCR; TCRdb keeps only in-frame clonotypes and omits some of them. The sample lists about 100,000 clones, approximately 86% seen once, with under 2% in the top ten. Specimen: peripheral blood. Receptors were obtained from a man older than 75 with acute or convalescent COVID-19.

This chain joins TRBV7-2 and TRBJ2-4; TRBD2 might be the D (7 bases). The germline gives CDR1 SGHTA, CDR2 FQGNSA. Trimming removed 5 bases at V and 5 bases at J, with 16 bases between. This CDR3 contains 15 residues. This CDR3 reads CASSRDGGGQNIQYF. The DNA of the CDR3 is TGTGCCAGCAGCCGGGATGGCGGGGGCCAAAACATTCAGTACTTC.

V is TRBV5-1 and J is TRBJ1-1; D is perhaps TRBD1 (5 bases). This CDR3 is built from 15 residues. Trimming shortened V by 2 bases and J by 4 bases, and 15 bases separated the two germline ends. The V gene's germline CDR1 is SGHRS and CDR2 YFSETQ. The CDR3 here is CASSFQMPGGTEAFF. The CDR3 nucleotides are TGCGCCAGCAGCTTTCAAATGCCGGGGGGCACTGAAGCTTTCTTT.

The chain couples TRBV29-1 to TRBJ2-3; 15 nucleotides agree with TRBD2. The CDR3 is made up of 15 amino acids. Germline V gene lookup returns CDR1 SQVTM and CDR2 ANQGSEA. After removal of 3 bases from V and 4 bases from J, the junction contained 2 bases not matched to a gene. CDR3 in DNA: TGCAGCGTTGAGGGACTAGCGGGAGGATCAGATACGCAGTATTTT. It translates to CSVEGLAGGSDTQYF.

The chain uses TRBV6-2 or TRBV6-3 and TRBJ2-3, with TRBD1 matching 9 bases. Germline assignment: CDR1 MNHEY and CDR2 SVGEGT. V lost 4 bases, J lost 4 bases, and 12 bases stayed unmatched. The CDR3 totals 17 residues. The CDR3: CASSSIIQGARADTQYF. The CDR3 DNA reads as TGTGCCAGCAGTTCTATCATACAGGGGGCGAGGGCAGATACGCAGTATTTT.

The chain carries TRBV6-2 or TRBV6-3 and TRBJ1-1, with a weak D call TRBD1 (5 bases). The V gene's germline CDR1 is MNHEY and CDR2 SVGEGT. Trimming removed 6 bases at V and 1 base at J, with 15 bases between. The CDR3 loop spans 15 amino acids. As DNA, the CDR3 is TGTGCCAGCAGACCTACCCGACAGAAGAACACTGAAGCTTTCTTT. This encodes CASRPTRQKNTEAFF.

J is TRBJ2-2 and V is TRBV18, with TRBD2 matching over 12 bases. The CDR3 extends over 15 amino acids. J was trimmed by 8 bases and V by 5 bases; bases with no gene match: 6. Germline lookup yields CDR1 KGHSH and CDR2 LQKENI. The CDR3 is CASSSQTSGSGELFF. For the CDR3, the DNA is TGTGCCAGCTCATCCCAGACTAGCGGGAGTGGGGAGCTGTTTTTT.

This chain links TRBV3-1 (or the pseudogene TRBV3-2) with TRBJ2-7, with a tentative D call TRBD1 (5 bases). Germline lookup yields CDR1 LGHDT and CDR2 YNNKEL (reference sequence). The ends were cut back, 2 bases at V and 2 bases at J, with 7 bases in the middle. This CDR3 contains 13 residues. The CDR3: CASSQRTTYEQYF. CDR3 bases: TGTGCCAGCAGCCAAAGGACAACCTACGAGCAGTACTTC.

In this sample, this clone turned up a few times. V is TRBV9 and J is TRBJ2-3; 7 nucleotides line up with TRBD2. The V segment lost 0 bases and the J segment 1 base; nucleotides outside the gene matches: 5. From germline, CDR1 is SGDLS and CDR2 YYNGEE. This CDR3 spans 16 amino acids. The CDR3 nucleotides are TGTGCCAGCAGCGTAGCTGGCGGGAGTGGCACAGATACGCAGTATTTT. Amino acids: CASSVAGGSGTDTQYF.

V and J are TRBV9 and TRBJ1-3; tentative D call: TRBD1 (6 bases). V gave up 5 bases and J gave up 3 bases, with 12 bases separating them. Germline V gives CDR1 SGDLS, CDR2 YYNGEE. This CDR3 has 14 residues. Here the CDR3 DNA reads TGTGCCAGCAGTGAACAGGGTTTTGGAAACACCATATATTTT. Its translation is CASSEQGFGNTIYF.

This chain uses TRBV10-3 with TRBJ2-1; 10 bases fit TRBD2. The trim removed 4 bases at V and 8 bases at J, leaving 8 bases unmatched. CDR1 ENHRY and CDR2 SYGVKD come from the germline V gene. This CDR3 region has 15 residues. CDR3 nucleotide sequence: TGTGCCATCAGTGTGGGGTCTAGCGGGAGAGATGAGCAGTTCTTC. Translation: CAISVGSSGRDEQFF.

The V call is TRBV6-5, the J call TRBJ1-6, with D maybe TRBD1 (6 bases). This CDR3 has 14 amino acids. Germline assignment: CDR1 MNHEY and CDR2 SVGAGI. The germline V and J ends were trimmed by 4 bases and 8 bases, with 12 bases remaining between them. The DNA for the CDR3 is TGTGCCAGCAGTTTAAACAGGGTGCATTCACCCCTCCACTTT. Translated, it gives CASSLNRVHSPLHF.

The chain is built from TRBV7-2 and TRBJ1-2; possible D gene TRBD1, 5 bases. Per the germline V gene, CDR1 is SGHTA and CDR2 is FQGNSA. V was trimmed by 5 bases and J by 8 bases, leaving 21 bases between them. This CDR3 is 15 amino acids long. Written as DNA, the CDR3 is TGTGCCAGCAGCCCCGTAGGGAGGTGGGACCGAGGCTACACCTTC. It specifies CASSPVGRWDRGYTF.

J is TRBJ1-4 and V is TRBV7-9; D not resolved. Trimming took off 1 base at V and 7 bases at J, with 16 bases between the two ends. CDR3 length: 16 residues. Germline CDR1 and CDR2: SEHNR and FQNEAQ (reference sequence). CDR3 nucleotides: TGTGCCAGCAGCTTAGGGGCTTCCTCGATGGGTGAAAAACTGTTTTTT. The encoded protein is CASSLGASSMGEKLFF.

The chain is built from TRBV6-5 and TRBJ2-1; D is undetermined. Trimming took 5 bases from V and 7 from J, leaving 12 bases between them. This CDR3 comprises 13 residues. CDR1 MNHEY and CDR2 SVGAGI come from the germline V gene. CDR3 nucleotide sequence: TGTGCCAGCAGTCCTCGACTGTGGAATGAGCAGTTCTTC. Its translation: CASSPRLWNEQFF.

This chain links TRBV29-1 with TRBJ1-1; D remains ambiguous. The V end was cut by 1 base, the J end by 3 bases, with 6 bases between. This CDR3 spans 12 amino acids. Germline values: CDR1 SQVTM, CDR2 ANQGSEA. CDR3 coding DNA: TGCAGCGTTGAAGGTACTGACACTGAAGCTTTCTTT. Translating it yields CSVEGTDTEAFF. Based on the CDR3 plus reference TRBV29-1 and TRBJ1-1, the full variable domain is SAVISQKPSRDICQRGTSLTIQCQVDSQVTMMFWYRQQPGQSLTLIATANQGSEATYESGFVIDKFPISRPNLTFSTLTVSNMSPEDSSIYLCSVEGTDTEAFFGQGTRLTVV.

The CDR3 bases are TGTGCCAGCAGCCTGGACGGGACTAAGAGAGGCTACACCTTC. Translation: CASSLDGTKRGYTF. The chain links TRBV11-1 to TRBJ1-2; D is possibly TRBD1 (5 bases). The CDR3 loop spans 14 amino acids. The germline CDR1 and CDR2 sequences are SGHAT and FQDESV (reference sequence). V was shortened by 5 bases and J by 8 bases, with 18 bases between the two germline ends.

This clone occurred once. Written as DNA, the CDR3 is TGTGCCAGCAGCTTACAACAGGGGAATGAGCAGTTCTTC. Amino acid sequence: CASSLQQGNEQFF. The V gene is TRBV7-6, the J gene TRBJ2-1; 7 nucleotides agree with TRBD1. The germline gives CDR1 SGHVS, CDR2 FNYEAQ. The CDR3 has 13 amino acids. Unmatched junction bases numbered 2, after V lost 2 bases and J lost 7 bases. The variable domain in full, completed from reference TRBV7-6 and TRBJ2-1, reads GAGVSQSPRYKVTKRGQDVALRCDPISGHVSLYWYRQALGQGPEFLTYFNYEAQQDKSGLPNDRFSAERPEGSISTLTIQRTEQRDSAMYRCASSLQQGNEQFFGPGTRLTVL.

This chain joins TRBV9 and TRBJ2-2, with 8 bases matching TRBD2. In germline, CDR1 is SGDLS, CDR2 YYNGEE. This CDR3 is 14 amino acids long. V gave up 4 bases and J gave up 6 bases; unmatched junction bases: 5. CDR3 in amino acids: CASSPLTSAGELFF. DNA for the CDR3: TGTGCCAGCAGCCCCCTGACTAGCGCCGGGGAGCTGTTTTTT.

The chain uses TRBV18 and TRBJ1-2, with TRBD1 identical over 7 bases. CDR3 length: 16 residues. The germline V gene encodes CDR1 KGHSH and CDR2 LQKENI. The V segment lost 3 bases and the J segment 0 bases; nucleotides outside the gene matches: 7. The CDR3 loop is CASSPRGRGSNYGYTF. CDR3 coding DNA: TGTGCCAGCTCACCTAGGGGGCGCGGGTCTAACTATGGCTACACCTTC.

The chain joins TRBV6-6 to TRBJ1-2, with a weak D call TRBD1 (5 bases). Germline V gene sequence: CDR1 MNHNY, CDR2 SVGAGI (reference sequence). The CDR3 has 13 amino acids. V lost 2 bases and J lost 4, with 8 bases in between. The CDR3 sequence is CASSYRGLYGYTF. CDR3 DNA: TGTGCCAGCAGTTACAGGGGTCTCTATGGCTACACCTTC.

This chain uses TRBV24-1 with TRBJ2-3; 7 bases fit TRBD2. The CDR3 has 15 amino acids. V shed 4 bases and J 1 base; nucleotides not matched to a gene: 4. Germline V gene lookup returns CDR1 KGHDR and CDR2 SFDVKD. CDR3 amino acids: CATSDTSVRTDTQYF. The DNA for the CDR3 is TGTGCCACCAGTGACACTAGCGTGCGCACAGATACGCAGTATTTT.

V gene TRBV5-1 combines with J gene TRBJ2-1; tentatively, D is TRBD2 (5 bases). V was pared by 0 bases and J by 4 bases, with 11 bases between. There are 15 residues in the CDR3. Germline V gene lookup returns CDR1 SGHRS and CDR2 YFSETQ. CDR3 coding DNA: TGCGCCAGCAGCTTGGGAGGGAGCCGTTACAATGAGCAGTTCTTC. Residues: CASSLGGSRYNEQFF.

The rearrangement links TRBV6-6 to TRBJ2-1; tentative D call: TRBD2 (5 bases). The V and J ends lost 5 bases and 7 bases respectively, with 24 bases between them. Germline CDR1 MNHNY, CDR2 SVGAGI (reference sequence). This CDR3 is built from 17 residues. The CDR3 protein is CASSPPPRGGRGNEQFF. For the CDR3, the DNA is TGTGCCAGCAGTCCACCGCCGAGAGGAGGCCGGGGAAATGAGCAGTTCTTC.

The rearrangement joins TRBV2 to TRBJ2-2; the match to TRBD2 covers 8 bases. Germline loops: CDR1 SNHLY, CDR2 FYNNEI. V gave up 3 bases and J gave up 9 bases; unmatched junction bases: 12. The CDR3 length is 16 residues. The CDR3 sequence is CASSEGTSLGVRELFF. CDR3 DNA sequence: TGTGCCAGCAGTGAGGGGACTAGTTTGGGTGTGCGGGAGCTGTTTTTT.